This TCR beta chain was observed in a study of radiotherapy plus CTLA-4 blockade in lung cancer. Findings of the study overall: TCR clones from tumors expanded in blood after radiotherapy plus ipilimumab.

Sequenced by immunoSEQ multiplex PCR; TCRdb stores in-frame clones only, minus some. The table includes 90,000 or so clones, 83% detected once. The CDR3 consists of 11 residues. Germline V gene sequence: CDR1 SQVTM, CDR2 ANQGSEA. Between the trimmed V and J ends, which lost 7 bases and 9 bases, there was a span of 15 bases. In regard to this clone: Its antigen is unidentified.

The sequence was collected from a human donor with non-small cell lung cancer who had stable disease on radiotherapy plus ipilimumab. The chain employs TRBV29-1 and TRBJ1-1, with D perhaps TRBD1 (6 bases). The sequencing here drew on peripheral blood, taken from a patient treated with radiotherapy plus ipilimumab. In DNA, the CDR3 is TGCAGCGGCGGACAGTTCAGGAAAGCTTTCTTT. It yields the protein CSGGQFRKAFF.